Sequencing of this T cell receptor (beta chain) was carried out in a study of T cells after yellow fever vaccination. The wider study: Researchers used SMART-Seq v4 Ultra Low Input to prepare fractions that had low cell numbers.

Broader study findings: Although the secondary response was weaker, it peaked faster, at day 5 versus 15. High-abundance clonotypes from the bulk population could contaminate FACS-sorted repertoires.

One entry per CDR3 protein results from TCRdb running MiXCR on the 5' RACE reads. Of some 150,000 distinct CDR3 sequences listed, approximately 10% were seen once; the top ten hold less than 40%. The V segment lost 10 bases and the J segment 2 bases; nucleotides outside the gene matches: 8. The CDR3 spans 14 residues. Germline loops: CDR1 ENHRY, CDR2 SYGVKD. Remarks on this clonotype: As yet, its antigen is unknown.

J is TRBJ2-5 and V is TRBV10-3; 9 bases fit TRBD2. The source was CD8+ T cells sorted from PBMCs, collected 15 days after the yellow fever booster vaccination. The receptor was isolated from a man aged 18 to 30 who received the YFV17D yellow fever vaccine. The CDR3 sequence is CATRGTSRQETQYF. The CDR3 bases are TGTGCCACAAGGGGGACTAGCAGACAAGAGACCCAGTACTTC.